Listed below are T cell receptor beta chains from one sample, sequenced in a study of Graves' ophthalmopathy and Graves' hyperthyroidism. TCRdb redid the calling of the multiplex PCR reads with MiXCR, one entry per CDR3 protein. The sample consists of about 400,000 distinct CDR3 sequences, roughly 15% of them appearing once. Sequencing used peripheral blood. All receptors come from a woman aged 18-30 years with stable Graves' hyperthyroidism. Both conserved end residues are trimmed from each CDR3. Fields, in order: D gene, J gene, V gene, CDR3 protein. D genes are given only for firm matches.

D: -; J: TRBJ2-5; V: TRBV12-3/TRBV12-4; CDR3: ASRTYRAETQY
D: -; J: TRBJ1-2; V: TRBV11-2; CDR3: ASSTYRNGYT
D: -; J: TRBJ1-2; V: TRBV20-1; CDR3: SAPRTWGRTNYGYT
D: TRBD1; J: TRBJ1-2; V: TRBV9; CDR3: ASSVSRDRGDYGYT
D: -; J: TRBJ2-5; V: TRBV19; CDR3: ASGAAGQETQY
D: -; J: TRBJ1-1; V: TRBV2; CDR3: ASRGDFRGTEAF
D: -; J: TRBJ1-5; V: TRBV7-9; CDR3: ASSLSGGDGNQPQH
D: -; J: TRBJ1-5; V: TRBV6-2/TRBV6-3; CDR3: ASSQSINSNQPQH
D: -; J: TRBJ1-2; V: TRBV20-1; CDR3: SARRTEEDYGYT
D: -; J: TRBJ1-2; V: TRBV18; CDR3: ASSAQDGYGYT
D: -; J: TRBJ1-5; V: TRBV12-3/TRBV12-4; CDR3: ASSPHSGDNQPQH
D: -; J: TRBJ1-2; V: TRBV28; CDR3: ASSLAGGLGGYT
D: -; J: TRBJ1-2; V: TRBV19; CDR3: ASSMGDIRGYT
D: -; J: TRBJ2-7; V: TRBV13; CDR3: ASSLTLYEQY
D: -; J: TRBJ2-2; V: TRBV6-2/TRBV6-3; CDR3: ASSTGALKAGELF
D: -; J: TRBJ1-2; V: TRBV7-6; CDR3: ASSSGITVNYGYT
D: -; J: TRBJ2-5; V: TRBV6-5; CDR3: ASRTTGPQETQY
D: TRBD1; J: TRBJ2-5; V: TRBV12-3/TRBV12-4; CDR3: ASSFNTGTGLY
D: -; J: TRBJ1-5; V: TRBV3-1; CDR3: ASSQALGPNQPQH
D: -; J: TRBJ1-1; V: TRBV13; CDR3: ASRQENTEAF
D: TRBD1; J: TRBJ1-2; V: TRBV6-5; CDR3: ASSYSRQGGGYT
D: TRBD2; J: TRBJ2-5; V: TRBV7-2; CDR3: ASSSRPPGLAGDQY
D: -; J: TRBJ2-7; V: TRBV19; CDR3: ASSPRPTSYEQY
D: -; J: TRBJ1-2; V: TRBV27; CDR3: ASKGLGGVHGYT
D: TRBD1; J: TRBJ1-1; V: TRBV5-4; CDR3: ASSRAGGTEAF
D: -; J: TRBJ2-7; V: TRBV5-6; CDR3: ASSPRGFAFDRRNEQC
D: -; J: TRBJ2-2; V: TRBV7-2; CDR3: ASPLRAQVNTGELF
D: TRBD1; J: TRBJ1-1; V: TRBV12-3/TRBV12-4; CDR3: ASSFQGAGTEAF
D: -; J: TRBJ2-5; V: TRBV20-1; CDR3: SARYTGETQY
D: TRBD1; J: TRBJ1-1; V: TRBV3-1; CDR3: ASSHLLDREAF
D: -; J: TRBJ2-7; V: TRBV5-1; CDR3: ASSLGLDYEQY
D: TRBD1; J: TRBJ1-2; V: TRBV15; CDR3: ATGRRGFYGYT
D: -; J: TRBJ2-5; V: TRBV10-3; CDR3: AISDGETQY
D: TRBD1; J: TRBJ1-5; V: TRBV19; CDR3: ASSTGTAGNQPQH
D: TRBD1; J: TRBJ1-5; V: TRBV19; CDR3: ASTPKEGAPKPQH
D: -; J: TRBJ2-2; V: TRBV7-3; CDR3: ASTPGPRGNTGELF
D: TRBD1; J: TRBJ1-5; V: TRBV6-2/TRBV6-3; CDR3: ASSYSRPRQGGSSNQPQH
D: TRBD1; J: TRBJ1-6; V: TRBV6-1; CDR3: ASSGDRLAHSPLH
D: -; J: TRBJ1-1; V: TRBV12-3/TRBV12-4; CDR3: ASSLPPSKTEAF
D: TRBD1; J: TRBJ1-2; V: TRBV20-1; CDR3: SARDRLYGYT
D: -; J: TRBJ2-7; V: TRBV3-1; CDR3: ASSPARENYEQY